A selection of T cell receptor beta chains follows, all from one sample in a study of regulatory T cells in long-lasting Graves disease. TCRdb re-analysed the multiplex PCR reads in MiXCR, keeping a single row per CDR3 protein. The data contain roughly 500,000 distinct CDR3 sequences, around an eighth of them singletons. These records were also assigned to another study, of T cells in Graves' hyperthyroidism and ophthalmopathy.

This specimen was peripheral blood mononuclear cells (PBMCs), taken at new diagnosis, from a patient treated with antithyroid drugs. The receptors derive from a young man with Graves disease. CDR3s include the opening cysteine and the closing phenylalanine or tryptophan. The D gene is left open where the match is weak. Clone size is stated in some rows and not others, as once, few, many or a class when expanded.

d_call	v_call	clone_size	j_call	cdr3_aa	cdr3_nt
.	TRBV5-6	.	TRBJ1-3	CASSLTDSGNTIYF	TGTGCCAGCAGCCTAACAGACTCTGGAAACACCATATATTTT
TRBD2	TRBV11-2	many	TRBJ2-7	CASTSLAGVSYEQYF	TGTGCCAGCACCTCGCTGGCGGGAGTGTCCTACGAGCAGTACTTC
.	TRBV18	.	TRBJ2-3	CASSQGQPPTDTQYF	TGTGCCAGCTCCCAAGGACAGCCACCCACAGATACGCAGTATTTT
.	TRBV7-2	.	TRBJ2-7	CASSLELRESYEQYF	TGCGCCAGCAGCTTAGAGTTGAGAGAGTCCTACGAGCAGTACTTC
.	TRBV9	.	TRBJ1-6	CASSVLGDNSPLHF	TGTGCCAGCAGCGTTCTCGGGGACAATTCACCCCTCCACTTT
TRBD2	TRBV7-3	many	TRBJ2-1	CASSTAGPGYNEQFF	TGTGCCAGCAGCACAGCGGGACCCGGTTACAATGAGCAGTTCTTC
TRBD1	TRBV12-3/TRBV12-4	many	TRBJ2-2	CASSLTTWDSYTGELFF	TGTGCCAGCAGTTTAACAACGTGGGACAGCTACACCGGGGAGCTGTTTTTT
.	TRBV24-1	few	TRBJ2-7	CATSGGTETYEQYF	TGTGCCACCAGTGGTGGGACCGAGACCTACGAGCAGTACTTC
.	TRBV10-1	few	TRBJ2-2	CASEDLTGELFF	TGCGCCAGCGAGGACCTCACCGGGGAGCTGTTTTTT
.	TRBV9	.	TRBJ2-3	CASSVEGGNTDTQYF	TGTGCCAGCAGCGTAGAGGGCGGGAACACAGATACGCAGTATTTT
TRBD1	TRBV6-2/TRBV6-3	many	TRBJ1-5	CASSSRDRGPGAQHF	TGTGCCAGCAGTTCTAGAGACAGGGGGCCGGGGGCCCAGCATTTT
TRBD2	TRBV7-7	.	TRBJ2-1	CASSFSLAGEGEQFF	TGTGCCAGCAGCTTCTCACTAGCGGGAGAAGGTGAGCAGTTCTTC
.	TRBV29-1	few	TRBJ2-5	CSVGGGETQETQYF	TGCAGCGTTGGTGGTGGGGAGACGCAAGAGACCCAGTACTTC
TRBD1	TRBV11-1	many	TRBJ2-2	CASSPTRGQGNGELFF	TGTGCCAGCAGCCCAACAAGGGGACAGGGAAACGGGGAGCTGTTTTTT
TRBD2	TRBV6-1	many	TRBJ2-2	CASSIPGLAGPRGTGELFF	TGTGCCAGCAGCATCCCGGGACTAGCGGGCCCCAGGGGTACCGGGGAGCTGTTTTTT
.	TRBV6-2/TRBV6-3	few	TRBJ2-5	CASSESGGTQETQYF	TGTGCCAGCAGTGAGTCGGGCGGGACCCAAGAGACCCAGTACTTC
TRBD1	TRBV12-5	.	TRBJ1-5	CASGLATGGGEPQHF	TGTGCTAGTGGTTTAGCAACAGGGGGGGGAGAGCCCCAGCATTTT
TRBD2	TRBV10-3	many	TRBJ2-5	CAISPRLAGGMETQYF	TGTGCCATCAGCCCCAGACTAGCGGGAGGCATGGAGACCCAGTACTTC
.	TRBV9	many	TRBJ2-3	CASSVAISTDTQYF	TGTGCCAGCAGCGTGGCAATTAGCACAGATACGCAGTATTTT
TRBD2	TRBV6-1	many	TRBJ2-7	CASTLAGPYEQYF	TGTGCCAGCACGCTAGCGGGACCCTACGAGCAGTACTTC
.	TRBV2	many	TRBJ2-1	CASSPATTGDEQFF	TGTGCCAGCAGTCCCGCGACGACGGGAGATGAGCAGTTCTTC
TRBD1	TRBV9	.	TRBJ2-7	CASSEGQTPYEQYF	TGTGCCAGCAGCGAGGGACAGACACCATACGAGCAGTACTTC
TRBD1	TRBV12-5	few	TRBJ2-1	CASHLQGSPYNEQFF	TGTGCTAGCCACCTACAGGGGTCGCCCTACAATGAGCAGTTCTTC
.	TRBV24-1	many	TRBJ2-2	CATSDFSGYTGELFF	TGTGCCACCAGTGATTTCTCGGGGTACACCGGGGAGCTGTTTTTT
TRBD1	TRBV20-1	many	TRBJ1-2	CSARPIGQGGSGYTF	TGCAGTGCTAGGCCAATCGGACAGGGAGGTTCTGGCTACACCTTC
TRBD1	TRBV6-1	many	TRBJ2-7	CASSEDNGTGVKREQYF	TGTGCCAGCAGTGAAGATAACGGGACAGGGGTGAAGCGGGAGCAGTACTTC
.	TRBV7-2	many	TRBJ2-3	CASSPRGISTDTQYF	TGTGCCAGCAGCCCGAGGGGTATTAGCACAGATACGCAGTATTTT
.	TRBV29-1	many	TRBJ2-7	CSVPADEGWEQYF	TGCAGCGTACCCGCTGACGAGGGTTGGGAGCAGTACTTC
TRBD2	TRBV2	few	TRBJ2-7	CASTASSGSYEQYF	TGTGCCAGCACTGCCTCTAGCGGGAGCTACGAGCAGTACTTC
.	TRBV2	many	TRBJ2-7	CASKDAVRTYEQYF	TGTGCCAGCAAGGATGCGGTCCGAACCTACGAGCAGTACTTC
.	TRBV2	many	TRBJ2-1	CASSPAGTGRREQFF	TGTGCCAGCAGCCCCGCCGGGACTGGGCGTCGAGAGCAGTTCTTC
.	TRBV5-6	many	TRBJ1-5	CASSYGQLNQPQHF	TGTGCCAGCAGCTATGGACAGCTGAATCAGCCCCAGCATTTT
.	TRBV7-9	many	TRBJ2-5	CASSTRTAQETQYF	TGTGCCAGCAGCACGAGGACAGCTCAAGAGACCCAGTACTTC
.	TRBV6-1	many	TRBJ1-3	CASRIHARFGNTIYF	TGTGCCAGCAGAATCCACGCGAGATTTGGAAACACCATATATTTT
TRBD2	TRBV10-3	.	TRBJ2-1	CAISATSGRTNEQFF	TGTGCCATCAGTGCCACTAGCGGGAGAACAAATGAGCAGTTCTTC
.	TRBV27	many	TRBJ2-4	CASSLGGDSISKNIQYF	TGTGCCAGCAGTTTAGGAGGGGACAGCATCTCCAAAAACATTCAGTACTTC
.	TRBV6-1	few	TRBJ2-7	CATGDVPQLSEQYF	TGTGCCACCGGTGACGTTCCCCAACTCTCAGAGCAGTACTTC
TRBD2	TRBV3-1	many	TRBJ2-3	CASSPGTSRDTQYF	TGTGCCAGCAGCCCCGGGACTAGTAGGGATACGCAGTATTTT
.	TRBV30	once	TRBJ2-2	CAWEGRNTGELFF	TGTGCCTGGGAGGGTCGAAACACCGGGGAGCTGTTTTTT
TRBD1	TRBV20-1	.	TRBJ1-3	CSARQGAGNTIYF	TGCAGTGCTAGGCAGGGGGCTGGAAACACCATATATTTT
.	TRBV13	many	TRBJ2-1	CASSPRLAGSYNEQFF	TGTGCCAGCAGCCCCCGACTGGCAGGCTCCTACAATGAGCAGTTCTTC
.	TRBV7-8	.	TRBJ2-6	CASSKRDTPDGANVLTF	TGTGCCAGCAGCAAACGGGACACCCCTGATGGGGCCAACGTCCTGACTTTC
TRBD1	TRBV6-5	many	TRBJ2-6	CASSSQGASGANVLTF	TGTGCCAGCAGTTCTCAGGGGGCATCTGGGGCCAACGTCCTGACTTTC
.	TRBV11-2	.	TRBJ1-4	CASQDWATNEKLFF	TGTGCCAGCCAGGATTGGGCAACTAATGAAAAACTGTTTTTT
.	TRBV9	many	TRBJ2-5	CASSEGPGQGRETQYF	TGTGCCAGCAGCGAGGGACCCGGGCAGGGCAGAGAGACCCAGTACTTC